This T cell receptor (beta chain) was captured by sequencing in a study of shared clonotypes between healthy human individuals. Note on this clone: The antigen is not known.

Looked up from germline, CDR1 is SGHNT and CDR2 is YENEEA. Between the trimmed V and J ends, which lost 6 bases and 8 bases, there was a span of 15 bases. The CDR3 spans 13 residues. General observations from the study: Apart from blood, nothing was sampled; tissue repertoires likely differ.

Measured with immunoSEQ multiplex PCR; TCRdb has only the in-frame clones, and not every one. Found here are 850,000 to 1,100,000 clones, roughly 77% of them singletons; the top ten hold roughly 0.83%. This chain connects TRBV11-3 to TRBJ2-3; D gene uncertain. The clonotype comes from a man younger than 35 in good health. Some clones in this sample may be carry-over from other donors' samples. Source material: memory CD4+ T cells from PBMCs. As for subset: CD45RA-negative fraction. The CDR3 nucleotides read TGTGCCAGCAGTCGTGTGGAGTCGGGTACGCAGTATTTT. Its translation is CASSRVESGTQYF.